These 32 T cell receptor beta chains came from one sample sequenced in a study of blood T cell repertoires in COVID-19 (dated by TCRdb to 2018 to 2021). Receptors were amplified or captured by the immunoSEQ multiplex PCR assay. TCRdb stores this immuneACCESS table with in-frame sequences only. Part of the clones is absent; in the studies checked, under half of the shortfall reflects unresolved V genes, and no reason is known for the rest. Present in this sample are more than 250,000 clones, roughly four fifths of which were seen just once. The ten largest make up 5% of the sample. The sample consisted of PBMCs or T cells enriched from blood (not recorded which). The receptors were sampled from a man aged 35 to 55 who had been exposed to COVID-19.

This clone was detected only a few times. This rearrangement joins TRBV10-3 to TRBJ1-2; TRBD1 is a possible D gene (5 bases). Germline V gene data show CDR1 as ENHRY and CDR2 as SYGVKD. CDR3 length: 16 amino acids. Between the trimmed V and J ends, which lost 2 bases and 7 bases, there was a span of 20 bases. The CDR3 bases are TGTGCCATCAGTGAGCCCACGTTTGTAGGGGAAAGTGGCTACACCTTC. It encodes CAISEPTFVGESGYTF.

CDR3 bases: TGTGCCAGCAGCCCCCTAGCGGGAGCGCGGGAGACCCAGTACTTC. The encoded protein is CASSPLAGARETQYF. The chain has TRBV6-5 and TRBJ2-5; 10 nucleotides match TRBD2. Germline CDR1 MNHEY, CDR2 SVGAGI. The CDR3 contains 15 residues. With V trimmed by 6 bases and J by 5 bases, 9 bases remained unmatched.

This clone was observed a few times. CDR3 nucleotides: TGCGCCAGCAGCTTGGCCGATGGCTACACCTTC. Translated, it gives CASSLADGYTF. The chain joins TRBV5-1 to TRBJ1-2, with D unresolved. The CDR3 loop spans 11 amino acids. V lost 0 bases and J 6 bases, leaving 3 bases between the germline ends. CDR1 and CDR2 (germline): SGHRS, YFSETQ.

The rearrangement links TRBV5-1 to TRBJ2-2; 9 bases line up with TRBD1. V shed 0 bases and J 5 bases; nucleotides not matched to a gene: 8. Germline CDR1 and CDR2: SGHRS and YFSETQ. This CDR3 has 17 residues. CDR3 coding DNA: TGCGCCAGCAGCTTGGGCCCAACAGGGGGCGCTACCGGGGAGCTGTTTTTT. This gives the protein CASSLGPTGGATGELFF.

This clone was detected only a few times. This chain uses TRBV4-1 with TRBJ2-1, with TRBD2 matching 10 bases. V gave up 6 bases and J gave up 10 bases; unmatched junction bases: 15. The germline V gene has CDR1 MGHRA and CDR2 YSYEKL. This CDR3 contains 16 residues. CDR3 loop: CASRGPGAGGLWEQFF. CDR3 sequence (DNA): TGCGCCAGCAGGGGCCCCGGAGCGGGAGGGCTGTGGGAGCAGTTCTTC.

This chain uses TRBV11-2 with TRBJ2-1, with TRBD2 matching over 7 bases. Germline CDR1 reads SGHAT; CDR2 reads FQNNGV. The CDR3 consists of 15 residues. V dropped 3 bases and J dropped 0; count of bases not matched to a gene: 2. Here the CDR3 reads CASSLTSTSYNEQFF. In DNA, the CDR3 is TGTGCCAGCAGCTTGACTAGCACCTCCTACAATGAGCAGTTCTTC.

In this sample, this clone turned up many times. V gene TRBV29-1 combines with J gene TRBJ2-3; TRBD2 might be the D (7 bases). Germline CDR1 and CDR2: SQVTM and ANQGSEA. Trimming removed 0 bases from V and 6 bases from J, with 13 bases in between. CDR3 size: 14 residues. The CDR3 region is CSVEERGGWDTQYF. CDR3 DNA sequence: TGCAGCGTTGAAGAGAGGGGGGGTTGGGATACGCAGTATTTT.

The genes are TRBV5-1 and TRBJ1-3; 12 nucleotides match TRBD1. With V trimmed by 4 bases and J by 4 bases, 6 bases remained unmatched. The CDR3 totals 16 residues. Germline V CDR1 and CDR2: SGHRS, YFSETQ. The CDR3 region is CASSPWGQGAGNTIYF. The CDR3, as DNA: TGCGCCAGCAGCCCATGGGGACAGGGGGCAGGAAACACCATATATTTT.

V and J are TRBV7-9 and TRBJ2-7; 7 bases line up with TRBD2. Trimming cost V 5 bases and J 6 bases; bases outside gene matches: 7. Germline values: CDR1 SEHNR, CDR2 FQNEAQ (reference sequence). The CDR3 consists of 13 residues. CDR3: CASSRAGTGEQYF. CDR3 nucleotide sequence: TGTGCCAGCAGCCGAGCGGGAACGGGCGAGCAGTACTTC.

The genes are TRBV18 and TRBJ2-2, with D maybe TRBD2 (5 bases). Germline CDR1 reads KGHSH; CDR2 reads LQKENI. The CDR3 runs 15 residues. Trimming shortened V by 5 bases and J by 3 bases, and 13 bases separated the two germline ends. CDR3 residues: CASSTGGGYTGELFF. CDR3 nucleotides: TGTGCCAGCTCAACTGGAGGAGGTTACACCGGGGAGCTGTTTTTT.

Regarding this clone: An end of the junction differs from the germline gene, which may be a read error. The chain joins TRBV7-7 to TRBJ2-1; D is possibly TRBD1 (6 bases). The CDR3 loop spans 15 amino acids. Germline V gene lookup returns CDR1 SSHAT and CDR2 FNYEAQ (reference sequence). The CDR3 nucleotides read TGTGCTAGCAGCCGCCGGGACACCAGCTACAATGAGCAGTTCTTC. This codes for CASSRRDTSYNEQFF.

The J gene is TRBJ2-7, the V gene TRBV4-1, with D maybe TRBD1 (6 bases). From germline, CDR1 is MGHRA and CDR2 YSYEKL. This CDR3 has 16 amino acids. V dropped 2 bases and J dropped 4 bases, with 18 bases sitting between them. CDR3 sequence reads: CASSQTEQGSGYEQYF. CDR3 in DNA: TGCGCCAGCAGCCAAACCGAACAGGGATCGGGTTACGAGCAGTACTTC.

The J gene is TRBJ2-1, the V gene TRBV21-1; the table's D call, TRBD1, was not checked against the DNA. TRBV21-1 is tagged as a pseudogene. The CDR3 is made up of 17 amino acids. The CDR3: CASSPRTGFFLANEQFF. The DNA for the CDR3 is TGTGCCAGCAGCCCCAGGACAGGGTTTTTTCTTGCAAATGAGCAGTTCTTC.

The V and J genes are TRBV13 and TRBJ1-1, with 9 bases lining up with TRBD1. Unmatched junction bases numbered 2, after V lost 5 bases and J lost 1 base. CDR1 and CDR2 (germline): PRHDT, FYEKMQ (reference sequence). This CDR3 has 14 residues. CDR3 coding DNA: TGTGCCAGCAGCCTGGACAGGGGGAACACTGAAGCTTTCTTT. Translating it yields CASSLDRGNTEAFF.

V gene TRBV9 combines with J gene TRBJ1-2, with D possibly TRBD1 on 6 matching bases. CDR3 length: 15 residues. CDR1 and CDR2 (germline): SGDLS, YYNGEE. Between the trimmed V and J ends, which lost 1 base and 14 bases, there was a span of 24 bases. The CDR3 coding sequence is TGTGCCAGCAGCGTACCCCCGGTACGGAGTAGGGGGAGAACCTTC. Translating it yields CASSVPPVRSRGRTF.

The chain links TRBV30 to TRBJ1-2; TRBD1 agrees at 8 bases. Losses at the gene ends were 4 bases for V and 8 bases for J; bases not matched to a gene: 6. CDR1 GTSNPN and CDR2 SVGIG come from the germline V gene (reference sequence). The CDR3 totals 12 residues. The CDR3 is CAWTDHRGGYTF. CDR3 DNA sequence: TGTGCCTGGACAGACCACAGGGGGGGCTACACCTTC.

The V gene is TRBV30, the J gene TRBJ2-4, with D possibly matching TRBD2 (5 bases). The CDR3 is 15 amino acids. V was pared by 4 bases and J by 0 bases, with 13 bases between. The germline V gene encodes CDR1 GTSNPN and CDR2 SVGIG (reference sequence). CDR3 region: CAWTRGFLAKNIQYF. CDR3 DNA: TGTGCCTGGACCAGAGGGTTCCTAGCCAAAAACATTCAGTACTTC.

This sequence joins TRBV30 and TRBJ2-5; D perhaps matches TRBD1 (5 bases). This CDR3 has 13 residues. The germline V gene has CDR1 GTSNPN and CDR2 SVGIG (reference sequence). V was trimmed by 3 bases and J by 4 bases, leaving 12 bases between them. The CDR3 DNA reads as TGTGCCTGGAGACCAAGGGGCCGAGAGACCCAGTACTTC. Protein product: CAWRPRGRETQYF.

The gene calls are TRBV7-9 and TRBJ1-1; D is unclear. The V end lost 2 bases, the J end lost 3 bases, and 10 bases lay between the germline ends. Germline V gives CDR1 SEHNR, CDR2 FQNEAQ (reference sequence). The CDR3 covers 14 residues. CDR3 DNA sequence: TGTGCCAGCAGCTTAATGTCCGGGGACACTGAAGCTTTCTTT. Protein product: CASSLMSGDTEAFF.

The V call is TRBV11-3, the J call TRBJ2-1; D unclear. The CDR3 sequence is 13 residues long. CDR1 SGHNT and CDR2 YENEEA come from the germline V gene. Trimming shortened V by 1 base and J by 10 bases, and 11 bases separated the two germline ends. In DNA form, the CDR3 reads TGTGCCAGCAGCTTAGCTGAGGCAAAGGAGCAGTTCTTC. Its protein product is CASSLAEAKEQFF.

The genes are TRBV19 and TRBJ1-6; D may be TRBD1 (5 bases). Deletions cut 7 bases from V and 7 bases from J, with 14 bases between. The CDR3 spans 14 residues. The germline V gene encodes CDR1 LNHDA and CDR2 SQIVND (reference sequence). The CDR3 DNA reads as TGTGCCAGTATCTCCGCAGGGAACAATTCACCCCTCCACTTT. It is translated as CASISAGNNSPLHF.

V is TRBV25-1 and J is TRBJ2-1; the D is unclear. V shed 4 bases and J shed 9 bases, with 13 bases lying between them. Germline CDR1 and CDR2: MGHDK and SYGVNS. CDR3 size: 13 residues. CDR3 nucleotide sequence: TGTGCCAGCAGTGCCCCGGTAGTTGGTGAGCAGTTCTTC. This translates into CASSAPVVGEQFF.

The chain couples TRBV7-9 to TRBJ1-3, with D hard to call. The germline gives CDR1 SEHNR, CDR2 FQNEAQ (reference sequence). The CDR3 is made up of 14 amino acids. Trimming took 5 bases from V and 0 from J, leaving 8 bases between them. The CDR3 region is CASSGSGSGNTIYF. Here the CDR3 DNA reads TGTGCCAGCAGCGGGTCGGGCTCTGGAAACACCATATATTTT.

The chain is built from TRBV25-1 and TRBJ1-6; 10 nucleotides agree with TRBD1. Germline CDR1 and CDR2: MGHDK and SYGVNS. V was clipped by 7 bases and J by 7 bases; unmatched bases: 7. The CDR3 sequence is 15 residues long. The CDR3 DNA is TGTGCCAGCAAGGGACAGGGGCTTTTGAATTCACCCCTCCACTTT. This translates into CASKGQGLLNSPLHF.

The rearrangement uses TRBV10-1 and TRBJ2-3, with a possible D match to TRBD2 (5 bases). Germline CDR1 reads WNHNN; CDR2 reads SYGVQD (reference sequence). Trimming shortened V by 4 bases and J by 1 base, and 12 bases separated the two germline ends. The CDR3 is 15 residues long. The CDR3 here is CASSVEGLGTDTQYF. CDR3 nucleotides: TGCGCCAGCAGTGTCGAGGGCTTGGGCACAGATACGCAGTATTTT.

This clone has just a few counts. The rearrangement uses TRBV25-1 and TRBJ1-3; D not resolved. Germline lookup yields CDR1 MGHDK and CDR2 SYGVNS. The germline V and J ends were trimmed by 9 bases and 0 bases, with 9 bases remaining between them. The CDR3 runs to 13 residues. The CDR3 loop is CASAWSSGNTIYF. The CDR3 DNA reads as TGTGCCAGTGCTTGGAGCTCTGGAAACACCATATATTTT. The whole variable domain, filled in from reference TRBV25-1 and TRBJ1-3, reads EADIYQTPRYLVIGTGKKITLECSQTMGHDKMYWYQQDPGMELHLIHYSYGVNSTEKGDLSSESTVSRIRTEHFPLTLESARPSHTSQYLCASAWSSGNTIYFGEGSWLTVV.

This rearrangement joins TRBV11-3 to TRBJ2-3; TRBD2 aligns across 8 bases. This CDR3 has 17 amino acids. Germline values: CDR1 SGHNT, CDR2 YENEEA. V lost 1 base, J lost 2 bases, and 8 bases stayed unmatched. In nucleotides, the CDR3 is TGTGCCAGCAGCTTAGCTTTCACTAGCGGTTACACAGATACGCAGTATTTT. It yields the protein CASSLAFTSGYTDTQYF.

This chain connects TRBV29-1 to TRBJ1-1; 8 positions match TRBD1. This CDR3 has 12 amino acids. V shed 6 bases, J shed 5 bases, and the junction held 5 bases outside the gene matches. Looked up from germline, CDR1 is SQVTM and CDR2 is ANQGSEA. The CDR3 region has the DNA TGCAGCGTCGAACAGGGGGATACTGAAGCTTTCTTT. Encoded protein: CSVEQGDTEAFF.

In its sample, this clone was seen a few times. The chain links TRBV5-6 to TRBJ2-1, with 8 nucleotides matching TRBD1. After removal of 2 bases from V and 9 bases from J, the junction contained 10 bases not matched to a gene. The CDR3 loop spans 15 amino acids. CDR1 and CDR2 (germline): SGHDT, YYEEEE. The CDR3 coding sequence is TGTGCCAGCAGCTTCAGGACAGGGTCTTTGGGTGAGCAGTTCTTC. Translation: CASSFRTGSLGEQFF.

The rearrangement uses TRBV5-4 and TRBJ2-1; 14 bases match TRBD2. CDR3 length: 15 amino acids. Germline V gives CDR1 SGHNT, CDR2 YYREEE (reference sequence). The V segment lost 5 bases and the J segment 7 bases; nucleotides outside the gene matches: 5. The CDR3 DNA reads TGTGCCAGCAGAGGGGGACTAGCGGGAGATAATGAGCAGTTCTTC. This encodes CASRGGLAGDNEQFF.

The chain joins TRBV19 to TRBJ2-1, with D perhaps matching TRBD2 (6 bases). From germline, CDR1 is LNHDA and CDR2 SQIVND (reference sequence). With 5 bases removed from V and 10 bases from J, the gap between germline ends came to 15 bases. There are 13 residues in the CDR3. The CDR3 region is CASSPGGIGEQFF. CDR3 sequence (DNA): TGTGCCAGTAGTCCCGGCGGGATCGGGGAGCAGTTCTTC.

CDR3 in DNA: TGCGCCAGCAGCTCCTTGGTCTTTAGGGGGGCTTTCTTT. Protein sequence: CASSSLVFRGAFF. The chain links TRBV5-1 to TRBJ1-1, with D possibly TRBD1 on 6 matching bases. The length of the CDR3 is 13 residues. Per the germline V gene, CDR1 is SGHRS and CDR2 is YFSETQ. Trimming shortened V by 3 bases and J by 11 bases, and 17 bases separated the two germline ends.